The T cell receptor (beta chain) described here comes from a study of shared clonotypes between healthy human individuals. Overall study findings and caveats: Donors were few, which limited the genetic and exposure-history diversity represented.

V dropped 4 bases and J dropped 4; count of bases not matched to a gene: 4. This CDR3 is built from 14 residues. Germline-derived CDR1 and CDR2 are SGHTA and FQGTGA. With regard to this clone: Its cognate antigen is unknown.

The run depth of the assay was deep. It was around 0.3 ug DNA, 25,000 to 35,000 T cell genomes, that went into each replicate PCR of unsorted PBMC. Assay: immunoSEQ multiplex PCR; the TCRdb copy retains only in-frame clones and omits some. Here the sample spans 450,000 to 500,000 clones, approximately 84% being singletons. The TCR was taken from a woman aged 40 to 49 in good health. Some clones in this sample may be carry-over from other donors' samples. The sequenced sample was PBMCs. V is TRBV7-3 and J is TRBJ2-3; 8 bases fit TRBD1. The CDR3 is CASSSGQESDTQYF. The CDR3 DNA sequence: TGTGCCAGCAGCTCGGGACAGGAATCAGATACGCAGTATTTT.